This TCR beta chain was sequenced during a study of shared clonotypes between healthy human individuals. Findings of the study overall: Clonotypes shared by all four sorted-subset donors had higher generation probabilities than non-shared clonotypes. Naive subsets generally exceeded memory subsets in estimated richness.

Details on this clone: Antigen: not known.

Germline assignment: CDR1 MNHNS and CDR2 SASEGT. The CDR3 covers 15 residues. Unmatched junction bases numbered 8, after V lost 7 bases and J lost 1 base. CD8 cells regarded as naive lacked CD45RO, were positively chosen for CCR7, and omitted terminally differentiated effector memory CD45RA+ cells. Across several immunoSEQ plates, the genomic DNA of each subset was split evenly. This table comes from immunoSEQ multiplex PCR, and its TCRdb copy is limited to in-frame clones, with some not included. The table lists some 2,100,000 clones, about 93% of them singletons. This clonotype was sampled from a man aged 18 to 30 in good health. Some clones in this sample may be carry-over from other donors' samples. The V and J genes are TRBV6-1 and TRBJ2-3; 7 nucleotides align to TRBD1. The sample consisted of naive CD8+ T cells from PBMCs. CDR3 region: CASTSTGMGTDTQYF. The CDR3 bases are TGTGCCAGCACATCGACAGGGATGGGCACAGATACGCAGTATTTT.